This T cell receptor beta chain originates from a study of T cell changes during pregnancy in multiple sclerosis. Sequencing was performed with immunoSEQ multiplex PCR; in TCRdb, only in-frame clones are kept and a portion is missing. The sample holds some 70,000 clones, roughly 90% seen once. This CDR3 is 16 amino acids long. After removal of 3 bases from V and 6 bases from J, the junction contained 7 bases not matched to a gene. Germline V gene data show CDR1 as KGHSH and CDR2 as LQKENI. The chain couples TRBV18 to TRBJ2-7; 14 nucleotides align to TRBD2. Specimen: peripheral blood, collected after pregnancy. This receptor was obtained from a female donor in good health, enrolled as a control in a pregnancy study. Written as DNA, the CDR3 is TGTGCCAGCTCACCGCCCGGGACTAGCGGGGGCACCGAGCAGTACTTC. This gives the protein CASSPPGTSGGTEQYF.